Listed here are 17 T cell receptor beta chains from one sample, sequenced in a study of cytomegalovirus exposure and HLA in healthy donors. The PCR ran on 60 Vbeta and 13 Jbeta primers. Clones were sequenced by immunoSEQ multiplex PCR, and TCRdb holds only the in-frame ones, with some missing. This table has approximately 140,000 clones, around 79% appearing once. Sample: PBMCs. These receptors were obtained from a human donor in good health.

The rearrangement uses TRBV15 and TRBJ2-7; tentative D call: TRBD1 (6 bases). The CDR3 loop spans 14 amino acids. The V and J ends lost 6 bases and 2 bases respectively, with 14 bases between them. The germline V gene encodes CDR1 LNHNV and CDR2 YYDKDF (reference sequence). The CDR3 DNA is TGTGCCACCAGAACGGGACATCTAACCTACGAGCAGTACTTC. Translation gives CATRTGHLTYEQYF. The whole variable domain, filled in from reference TRBV15 and TRBJ2-7, reads DAMVIQNPRYQVTQFGKPVTLSCSQTLNHNVMYWYQQKSSQAPKLLFHYYDKDFNNEADTPDNFQSRRPNTSFCFLDIRSPGLGDTAMYLCATRTGHLTYEQYFGPGTRLTVT.

This chain uses TRBV4-1 with TRBJ2-2, with D perhaps matching TRBD1 (5 bases). V was clipped by 3 bases and J by 1 base, with 9 bases between them. Germline values: CDR1 MGHRA, CDR2 YSYEKL. CDR3 length equals 15 residues. The CDR3 DNA is TGCGCCAGCAGCCAGACAACAGGGAACACCGGGGAGCTGTTTTTT. Translation gives CASSQTTGNTGELFF.

The V and J genes are TRBV27 and TRBJ2-7, with 11 bases that match TRBD2. This CDR3 is built from 14 residues. V lost 6 bases to trimming and J lost 4 bases; unmatched junction nucleotides: 5. The germline V gene has CDR1 MNHEY and CDR2 SMNVEV (reference sequence). CDR3 sequence: CASSERLAGYEQYF. In DNA, the CDR3 is TGTGCCAGCAGCGAACGACTAGCGGGGTACGAGCAGTACTTC.

The genes are TRBV30 and TRBJ1-1; perhaps TRBD1 as D (5 bases). The CDR3 loop spans 14 amino acids. Germline V gene sequence: CDR1 GTSNPN, CDR2 SVGIG (reference sequence). Trimming cost V 1 base and J 3 bases, with 12 bases left between them. The CDR3 bases are TGTGCCTGGAGTGCTAGTTTAGGGGACACTGAAGCTTTCTTT. Translating gives CAWSASLGDTEAFF.

The chain combines TRBV5-6 with TRBJ2-5; 11 bases fit TRBD2. CDR1 SGHDT and CDR2 YYEEEE come from the germline V gene. V lost 7 bases, J lost 5 bases, and 10 bases stayed unmatched. The CDR3 length is 15 residues. The CDR3 nucleotides read TGTGCCAGCCTGGATAGCGGGAGGGCCTATGAGACCCAGTACTTC. Translated, it gives CASLDSGRAYETQYF.

The gene calls are TRBV27 and TRBJ1-5, with 7 bases matching TRBD1. In germline, CDR1 is MNHEY, CDR2 SMNVEV (reference sequence). The CDR3 is 14 residues long. V dropped 6 bases and J dropped 1; count of bases not matched to a gene: 3. The CDR3 region is CASRSQGSNQPQHF. Written as DNA, the CDR3 is TGTGCCAGCAGGTCACAGGGGAGCAATCAGCCCCAGCATTTT.

The chain couples TRBV6-1 to TRBJ1-2; maybe TRBD1 (6 bases). This CDR3 comprises 16 residues. Trimming stripped 3 bases from V and 3 bases from J, with 17 bases between. Germline V gives CDR1 MNHNS, CDR2 SASEGT. CDR3 in DNA: TGTGCCAGCAGTGAGGAGCAAGGACAGATTTACTATGGCTACACCTTC. It yields the protein CASSEEQGQIYYGYTF.

This clone was seen only once. The chain recombines TRBV4-3 with TRBJ2-2, with D unresolved. V lost 1 base to trimming and J lost 0 bases, with 3 bases between them. The germline gives CDR1 LGHNA, CDR2 YSLEER. The CDR3 covers 14 residues. This chain's CDR3 is CASSQGANTGELFF. CDR3 coding DNA: TGCGCCAGCAGCCAAGGAGCGAACACCGGGGAGCTGTTTTTT.

The chain has TRBV28 and TRBJ1-2, with D unclear. The V gene's germline CDR1 is MDHEN and CDR2 SYDVKM. This CDR3 contains 14 residues. V was pared by 2 bases and J by 0 bases, with 7 bases between. CDR3 bases: TGTGCCAGCAGTTTAGGCGGATCTAACTATGGCTACACCTTC. As protein: CASSLGGSNYGYTF.

The chain uses TRBV19 and TRBJ2-7; 10 bases are shared with TRBD2. Losses at the gene ends were 1 base for V and 0 bases for J; bases not matched to a gene: 3. The germline gives CDR1 LNHDA, CDR2 SQIVND (reference sequence). This CDR3 has 16 residues. This CDR3 is CASSIGTSGFSYEQYF. As DNA, the CDR3 is TGTGCCAGTAGTATAGGGACTAGCGGATTCTCCTACGAGCAGTACTTC.

V is TRBV7-2 and J is TRBJ2-1; D is perhaps TRBD2 (6 bases). The ends were cut back, 4 bases at V and 9 bases at J, with 19 bases in the middle. Germline CDR1 SGHTA, CDR2 FQGNSA. The CDR3 runs 15 residues. The CDR3 here is CASSSFGGAPGEQFF. The CDR3 DNA reads TGTGCCAGCAGCTCATTTGGCGGGGCTCCAGGTGAGCAGTTCTTC.

CDR3 nucleotide sequence: TGTGCCAGCAGTCCTAGTGGTCGGGTGAACACTGAAGCTTTCTTT. Its translation is CASSPSGRVNTEAFF. The rearrangement joins TRBV28 to TRBJ1-1; D is undetermined. V lost 5 bases and J 0 bases, leaving 13 bases between the germline ends. The CDR3 has 15 amino acids. The V gene's germline CDR1 is MDHEN and CDR2 SYDVKM.

The J gene is TRBJ2-7, the V gene TRBV4-1, with a tentative D call TRBD1 (6 bases). The CDR3 runs to 20 residues. Between the trimmed V and J ends, which lost 3 bases and 2 bases, there was a span of 29 bases. The germline CDR1 and CDR2 sequences are MGHRA and YSYEKL. CDR3 DNA sequence: TGCGCCAGCAGCCAGTACTACCGGGACACTAAAACGATAACAACCTACGAGCAGTACTTC. Protein sequence: CASSQYYRDTKTITTYEQYF.

V gene TRBV19 combines with J gene TRBJ1-1, with D uncertain. This CDR3 is built from 14 residues. CDR1 is LNHDA, CDR2 SQIVND, per germline (reference sequence). V was trimmed by 7 bases and J by 3 bases, leaving 15 bases between them. As DNA, the CDR3 is TGTGCCAGTACCCCTTTGGCCACCTACACTGAAGCTTTCTTT. Translated: CASTPLATYTEAFF.

This chain uses TRBV7-2 with TRBJ2-7; no definite D call. The CDR3 has 14 residues. CDR1 and CDR2 (germline): SGHTA, FQGNSA. V shed 3 bases and J shed 4 bases, with 13 bases lying between them. The chain's CDR3 is CASSFNAEPYEQYF. Here the CDR3 DNA reads TGTGCCAGCAGCTTCAATGCCGAGCCTTACGAGCAGTACTTC.

V usage is TRBV6-1 and J usage is TRBJ1-1; D gene ambiguous. Trimming removed 9 bases from V and 0 bases from J, with 5 bases in between. The V gene's germline CDR1 is MNHNS and CDR2 SASEGT. This CDR3 comprises 11 residues. For the CDR3, the DNA is TGTGCCAGTATTCTGAACACTGAAGCTTTCTTT. Its protein is CASILNTEAFF.

This clone was detected only a few times. This sequence joins TRBV28 and TRBJ1-5; 9 bases are shared with TRBD1. This CDR3 region has 18 residues. Trimming cost V 7 bases and J 4 bases; bases outside gene matches: 17. Germline CDR1 and CDR2: MDHEN and SYDVKM. As DNA, the CDR3 is TGTGCCAGCAATTTTCTTCCGGGACAGGGTAGTGGGAATCAGCCCCAGCATTTT. Translated, it gives CASNFLPGQGSGNQPQHF.